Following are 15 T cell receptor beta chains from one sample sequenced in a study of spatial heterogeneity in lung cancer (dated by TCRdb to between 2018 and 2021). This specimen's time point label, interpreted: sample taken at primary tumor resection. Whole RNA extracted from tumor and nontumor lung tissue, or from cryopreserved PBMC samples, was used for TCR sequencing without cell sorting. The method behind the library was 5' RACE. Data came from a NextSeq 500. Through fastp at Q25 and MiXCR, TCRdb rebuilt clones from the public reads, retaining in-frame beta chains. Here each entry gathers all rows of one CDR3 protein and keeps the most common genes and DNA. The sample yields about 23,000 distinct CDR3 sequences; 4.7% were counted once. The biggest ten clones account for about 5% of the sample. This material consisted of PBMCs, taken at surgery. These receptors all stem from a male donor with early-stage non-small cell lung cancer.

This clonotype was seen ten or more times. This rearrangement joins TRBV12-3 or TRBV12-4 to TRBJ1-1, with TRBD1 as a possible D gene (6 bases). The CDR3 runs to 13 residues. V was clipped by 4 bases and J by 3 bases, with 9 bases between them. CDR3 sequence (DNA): TGTGCCAGCAGTTGGACAGCGGACACTGAAGCTTTCTTT. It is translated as CASSWTADTEAFF.

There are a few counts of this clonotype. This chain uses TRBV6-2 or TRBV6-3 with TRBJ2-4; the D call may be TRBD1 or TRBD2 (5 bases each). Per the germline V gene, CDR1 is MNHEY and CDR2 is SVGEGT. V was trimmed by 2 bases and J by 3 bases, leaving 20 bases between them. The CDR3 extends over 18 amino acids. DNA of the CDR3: TGTGCCAGCAGTTACGACTCCAGGGTTGGGACGGGCAAAAACATTCAGTACTTC. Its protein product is CASSYDSRVGTGKNIQYF.

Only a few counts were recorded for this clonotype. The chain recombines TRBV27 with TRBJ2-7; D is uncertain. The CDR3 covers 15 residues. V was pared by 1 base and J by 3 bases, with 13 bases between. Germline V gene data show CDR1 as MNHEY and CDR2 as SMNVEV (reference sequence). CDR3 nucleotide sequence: TGTGCCAGCAGTTTATTGTTGGGCAGCCACTACGAGCAGTACTTC. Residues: CASSLLLGSHYEQYF.

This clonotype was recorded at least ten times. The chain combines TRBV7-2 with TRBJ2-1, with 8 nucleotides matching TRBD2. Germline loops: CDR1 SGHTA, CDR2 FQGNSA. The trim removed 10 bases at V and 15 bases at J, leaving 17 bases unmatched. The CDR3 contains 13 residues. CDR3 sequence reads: CATRAAGAYFPFF. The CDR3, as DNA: TGTGCCACAAGGGCAGCGGGGGCCTACTTTCCGTTCTTC. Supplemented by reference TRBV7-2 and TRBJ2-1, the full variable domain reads GAGVSQSPSNKVTEKGKDVELRCDPISGHTALYWYRQSLGQGLEFLIYFQGNSAPDKSGLPSDRFSAERTGGSVSTLTIQRTQQEDSAVYLCATRAAGAYFPFFGPGTRLTVL.

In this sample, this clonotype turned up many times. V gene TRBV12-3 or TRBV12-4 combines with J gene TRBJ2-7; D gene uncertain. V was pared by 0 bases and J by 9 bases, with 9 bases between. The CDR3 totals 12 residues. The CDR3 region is CASSLARNRQYF. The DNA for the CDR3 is TGTGCCAGCAGTTTAGCGCGTAACAGGCAGTACTTC.

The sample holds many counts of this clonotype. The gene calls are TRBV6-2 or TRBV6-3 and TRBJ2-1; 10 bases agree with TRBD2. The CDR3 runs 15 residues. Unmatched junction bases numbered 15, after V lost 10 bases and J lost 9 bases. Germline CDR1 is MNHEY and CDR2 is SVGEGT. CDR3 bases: TGTGCCACCAAGCCCTCGAGCGGGGGGGCCAGTGAGCAGTTCTTC. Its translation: CATKPSSGGASEQFF.

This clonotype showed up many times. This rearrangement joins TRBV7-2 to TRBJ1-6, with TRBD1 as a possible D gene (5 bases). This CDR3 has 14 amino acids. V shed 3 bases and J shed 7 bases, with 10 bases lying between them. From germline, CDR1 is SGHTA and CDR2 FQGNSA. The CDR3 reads CASSFGQGNSPLHF. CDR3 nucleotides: TGTGCCAGCAGCTTCGGGCAGGGAAATTCACCCCTCCACTTT. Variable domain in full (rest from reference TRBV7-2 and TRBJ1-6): GAGVSQSPSNKVTEKGKDVELRCDPISGHTALYWYRQSLGQGLEFLIYFQGNSAPDKSGLPSDRFSAERTGGSVSTLTIQRTQQEDSAVYLCASSFGQGNSPLHFGNGTRLTVT.

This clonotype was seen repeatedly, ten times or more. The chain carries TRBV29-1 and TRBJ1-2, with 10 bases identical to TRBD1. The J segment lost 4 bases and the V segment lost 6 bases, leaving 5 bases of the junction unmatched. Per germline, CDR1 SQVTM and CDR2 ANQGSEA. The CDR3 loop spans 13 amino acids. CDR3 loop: CSVGGQGGYGYTF. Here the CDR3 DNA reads TGCAGCGTAGGTGGACAGGGGGGCTATGGCTACACCTTC.

CDR3 loop: CASSIASYGYTF. The CDR3 nucleotides are TGTGCCAGTAGTATCGCCAGCTATGGCTACACCTTC. This chain uses TRBV19 with TRBJ1-2; D call uncertain. The CDR3 consists of 12 residues. Germline V gene lookup returns CDR1 LNHDA and CDR2 SQIVND (reference sequence). Trimming removed 3 bases at V and 4 bases at J, with 6 bases between.

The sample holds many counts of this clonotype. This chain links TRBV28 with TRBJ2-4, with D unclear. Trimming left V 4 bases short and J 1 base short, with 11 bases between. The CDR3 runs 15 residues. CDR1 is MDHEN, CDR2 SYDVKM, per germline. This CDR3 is CASSSRKGAKNIQYF. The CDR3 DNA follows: TGTGCCAGCAGTTCGCGCAAAGGGGCCAAAAACATTCAGTACTTC.

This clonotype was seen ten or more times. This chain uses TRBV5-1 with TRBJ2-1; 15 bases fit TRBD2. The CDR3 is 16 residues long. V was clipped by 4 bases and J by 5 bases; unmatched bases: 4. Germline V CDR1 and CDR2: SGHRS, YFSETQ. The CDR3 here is CASSLGLAGGHNEQFF. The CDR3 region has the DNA TGCGCCAGCAGCCTCGGACTAGCGGGGGGGCACAATGAGCAGTTCTTC.

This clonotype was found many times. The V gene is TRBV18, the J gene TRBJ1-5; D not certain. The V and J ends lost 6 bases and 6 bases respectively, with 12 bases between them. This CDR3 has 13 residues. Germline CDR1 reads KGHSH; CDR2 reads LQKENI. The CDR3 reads CASSHRVTQPQHF. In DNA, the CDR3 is TGTGCCAGCTCTCACCGGGTGACTCAGCCCCAGCATTTT.

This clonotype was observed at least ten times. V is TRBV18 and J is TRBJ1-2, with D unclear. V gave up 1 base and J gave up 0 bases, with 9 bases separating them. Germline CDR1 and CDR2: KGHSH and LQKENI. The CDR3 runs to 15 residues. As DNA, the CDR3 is TGTGCCAGCTCACCACTTATGGAAGCTAACTATGGCTACACCTTC. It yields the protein CASSPLMEANYGYTF.

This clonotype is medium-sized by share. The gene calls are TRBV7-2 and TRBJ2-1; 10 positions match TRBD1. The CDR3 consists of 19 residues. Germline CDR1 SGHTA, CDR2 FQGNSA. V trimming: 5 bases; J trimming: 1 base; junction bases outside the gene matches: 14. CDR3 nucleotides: TGTGCCAGCAGCCCACGGGTGGGGACAGGGGCGTTATCCTACAATGAGCAGTTCTTC. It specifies CASSPRVGTGALSYNEQFF.

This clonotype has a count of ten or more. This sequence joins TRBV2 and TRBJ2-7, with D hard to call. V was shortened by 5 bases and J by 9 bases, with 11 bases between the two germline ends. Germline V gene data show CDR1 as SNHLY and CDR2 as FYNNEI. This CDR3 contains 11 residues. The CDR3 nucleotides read TGTGCCAGCAGTCTGGGTACTTGGCAGTACTTC. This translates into CASSLGTWQYF.